This is a list of T cell receptor beta chains from one sample in a study of T-cell memory formation after mild COVID-19. TCRdb itself ran the 5' RACE reads through MiXCR, one entry per CDR3 protein. The sample includes more than 150,000 distinct CDR3 sequences, 20% to 25% seen only once; the top ten take 23%. Sequencing used PBMCs or a T cell subset sorted from them (not recorded which). The receptors shown here come from an adult woman who had mild COVID-19 (a few samples of this study predate the infection). Cell type and time point are not known. CDR3s leave out the opening cysteine and the closing phenylalanine or tryptophan.

j_call v_call cdr3_aa
TRBJ2-5 TRBV6-5 ASSYKTSGSPETQY
TRBJ1-2 TRBV12-3/TRBV12-4 ASSLSGSRSNYGYT
TRBJ1-2 TRBV20-1 SARIQGYT
TRBJ1-4 TRBV27 ATRAGVYEKLF
TRBJ1-2 TRBV7-9 ASSNRPGTNYGYT
TRBJ1-5 TRBV15 ATSEGTVSNQPQH
TRBJ1-1 TRBV5-1 ASSLFRGMNTEAF
TRBJ2-1 TRBV25-1 ASSEWGGSYNEQF
TRBJ1-1 TRBV12-3/TRBV12-4 ASTAGGVTITEAF
TRBJ1-1 TRBV6-2/TRBV6-3 ASSRGTAGYGWLEAF
TRBJ2-1 TRBV12-3/TRBV12-4 AIYSGTGGTEQF
TRBJ2-1 TRBV12-3/TRBV12-4 ASSWIVWDQNNEQF
TRBJ2-1 TRBV3-1 ASSQDPRLAGVSNEQF
TRBJ1-2 TRBV29-1 SVVGGASYGYT
TRBJ2-1 TRBV4-2 ASSQDGERPLRGYEQF
TRBJ2-1 TRBV20-1 SARDREYNEQF
TRBJ2-7 TRBV29-1 SVEDETGGVYEQY
TRBJ2-3 TRBV6-4 ASSDGAGSTDTQY
TRBJ2-5 TRBV4-3 ASSQGPLYQETQY
TRBJ2-7 TRBV4-2 ASSQVMLNRPSYEQY
TRBJ2-7 TRBV9 ASSLGGDPNSYEQY
TRBJ2-1 TRBV24-1 ATSAPWGSGRAEGEQF
TRBJ2-1 TRBV7-3 ASSLTSRLRNEQF
TRBJ2-7 TRBV29-1 SASNGADEQY
TRBJ2-1 TRBV4-3 ASSQEARGPWNEQF
TRBJ2-5 TRBV6-2/TRBV6-3 ASSSLLGAETQY
TRBJ2-1 TRBV6-5 ASSYREEYNEQF
TRBJ2-1 TRBV19 ASGDGWAYNEQF
TRBJ2-7 TRBV7-9 ASVSGAYEQY
TRBJ1-2 TRBV13 ASSLGQGYQNYGYT